The clone carrying this T cell receptor (beta chain) showed up just a few times. Its antigen is still unknown. This entry comes from a study of cytomegalovirus exposure and HLA in healthy donors. Overall study findings and caveats: An analysis done earlier found most TCR beta V segments productive about 87% or about 30% of the time.

In the PCR, 60 Vbeta and 13 Jbeta primers were used. Assay used: immunoSEQ multiplex PCR; TCRdb lists only in-frame clones, some missing. The repertoire holds under 150,000 clones, with around four fifths as singletons. The sequencing input was PBMCs. The source is a woman in her thirties or forties in good health and CMV-seronegative.

CDR3 in amino acids: CASTGLRGGYTEAFF. DNA of the CDR3: TGTGCCAGCACCGGACTCAGGGGCGGGTACACTGAAGCTTTCTTT. This chain joins TRBV11-2 and TRBJ1-1; possible D gene TRBD1, 6 bases. The CDR3 sequence is 15 residues long. Between the trimmed V and J ends, which lost 7 bases and 3 bases, there was a span of 18 bases. In germline, CDR1 is SGHAT, CDR2 FQNNGV.